What follows describes a single TCR beta chain. Sampling involved one blood draw (more than 2.3 ml) for every donor. In eight separate reactions per sample, cDNA was generated. TCRdb re-called the 5' RACE reads; one entry per CDR3 protein, DNA not given. This sample's table has some 400,000 distinct CDR3 sequences. This entry comes from a study of monozygotic twins with inflammatory bowel disease. Germline V gives CDR1 SGHAT, CDR2 FQDESV (reference sequence). The CDR3 contains 18 residues. Sequencing used blood. The sequence came from a human donor with ulcerative colitis or Crohn's disease, or a healthy co-twin of an affected twin (not recorded which). The V gene is TRBV11-1, the J gene TRBJ2-1; TCRdb selects TRBD1, and the lack of DNA leaves this call unchecked. CDR3 residues: CASSPRGYLTPLYNEQFF. The full variable domain, its missing parts supplied by reference TRBV11-1 and TRBJ2-1, is EAEVAQSPRYKITEKSQAVAFWCDPISGHATLYWYRQILGQGPELLVQFQDESVVDDSQLPKDRFSAERLKGVDSTLKIQPAELGDSAMYLCASSPRGYLTPLYNEQFFGPGTRLTVL.